The TCR beta chain under discussion was sequenced for a study of T cells after yellow fever vaccination. Per the germline V gene, CDR1 is LGHNA and CDR2 is YSLEER. V was shortened by 4 bases and J by 4 bases, with 9 bases between the two germline ends. The CDR3 has 13 residues. From the 5' RACE reads, TCRdb called clonotypes with MiXCR, one entry per CDR3 protein. The profile shows 200,000 to 250,000 distinct CDR3 sequences, about 3% of them singletons. Details on this clonotype: The antigen is undetermined.

Study observations and caveats: Researchers cautioned that FACS-sorted repertoires could harbor abundant clonotypes contaminating from the bulk population. There was a small share of clonotypes that showed up in both the CD4 and CD8 compartments. Subsequent to the booster, the majority of primary-vaccination clones reappeared (around 97% CD4, approximately 90% CD8).

Sequenced material: CD4+ T cells sorted from PBMCs, taken 10 days after the yellow fever booster vaccination. This rearrangement joins TRBV4-3 to TRBJ2-3; no definite D call. The sequence derives from a man aged 18 to 35 who received the YFV17D yellow fever vaccine. The CDR3 loop reads CASSPQLADTQYF. Written as DNA, the CDR3 is TGCGCCAGCAGCCCCCAGCTAGCAGATACGCAGTATTTT.